Listed below are T cell receptor beta chains from one sample, sequenced in a study of preoperative IRX-2 immunotherapy in early breast cancer. The protocol was immunoSEQ multiplex PCR, while the TCRdb copy is restricted to in-frame clones and leaves out a portion. The table lists almost 800 clones, around 80% of them singletons. Source: tumor tissue, taken before IRX-2 immunotherapy. Every receptor here comes from a human donor with breast cancer. CDR3s include the opening cysteine and the closing phenylalanine or tryptophan. Size is stated for part of the rows, as once, few or many counts, or as a class when the clone is expanded.

abundance,v_gene,len,CDR3aa
.,TRBV11-3,16,CASSPPRQLGSTEAFF
.,TRBV5-1,14,CASSSYQTGAEQYF
.,TRBV6-8,14,CASSYGTGSSPLHF
.,TRBV11-3,19,CASSLDRWDRRTNTGELFF
.,TRBV19,16,CASSPGLAGIGETQYF
.,TRBV29-1,14,CSVAGTGQDQPQHF
.,TRBV11-3,15,CASSPGRFGGGGYTF
.,TRBV6-7,15,CEPGARPGGHQPQHF
.,TRBV19,12,CASSITSGELFF
.,TRBV6-8,15,CAIRPTGGSTGELFF
.,TRBV23-1,15,CASSQDSPAYYGYTF
.,TRBV12-5,15,CASIPVIGSQETQYF
.,TRBV6-8,14,CATKWGRWNSPLHF
.,TRBV6-1,15,CASSEVVYSNQPQHF
once,TRBV2,15,CASSVGGQGGNGYTF
.,TRBV16,14,CASSQRSLYQPQHF